Below are 19 T cell receptor beta chains sequenced from a single sample in a study of Ad26.COV2.S vaccination and SARS-CoV-2 variants. Produced via immunoSEQ multiplex PCR; TCRdb's table is partial and in-frame only. The repertoire holds around 450,000 clones, roughly 89% seen once, with 2.5% in the top ten. As to treatment: over 15 received Ad26.COV2.S at low or high dose, single or two shots; about 5 received placebo; per-sample allocation not given. On day 63 after the first injection, vaccine and placebo recipients gave samples. Sequencing used peripheral blood, obtained in a trial of Ad26.COV2.S vaccine versus placebo. These receptors came from a person between 18 and 65 years old who received the Ad26.COV2.S COVID-19 vaccine or a placebo.

This clone turned up a few times. This chain joins TRBV5-6 and TRBJ2-7; D is perhaps TRBD2 (5 bases). The CDR3 has 15 residues. The germline gives CDR1 SGHDT, CDR2 YYEEEE. Trimming shortened V by 1 base and J by 7 bases, and 18 bases separated the two germline ends. CDR3 protein: CASSLNSAPSGEQYV. In DNA, the CDR3 is TGTGCCAGCAGCTTGAACTCAGCCCCCTCGGGGGAGCAGTACGTC.

The V gene is TRBV4-2, the J gene TRBJ2-1, with TRBD2 identical over 10 bases. The CDR3 runs to 17 residues. CDR1 LGHNA and CDR2 YNFKEQ come from the germline V gene. J gave up 3 bases and V 1 base, and 6 bases lay outside the gene matches. CDR3 in DNA: TGTGCCAGCAGCCAAGCCGGACTAGCGGAACTCTACAATGAGCAGTTCTTC. This translates into CASSQAGLAELYNEQFF.

The rearrangement links TRBV6-6 to TRBJ1-2; D is unclear. The V end was cut by 2 bases, the J end by 9 bases, with 13 bases between. There are 13 residues in the CDR3. Germline-derived CDR1 and CDR2 are MNHNY and SVGAGI (reference sequence). The CDR3 DNA follows: TGTGCCAGCAGTTACCTCCCGGATGCGAGCTACACCTTC. Amino acids: CASSYLPDASYTF.

The chain employs TRBV3-1 (or the pseudogene TRBV3-2) and TRBJ1-1, with D perhaps matching TRBD1 (5 bases). Germline values: CDR1 LGHDT, CDR2 YNNKEL (reference sequence). V lost 2 bases to trimming and J lost 1 base, with 8 bases between them. This CDR3 spans 14 amino acids. CDR3 protein: CASSQIGANTEAFF. The CDR3 DNA is TGTGCCAGCAGCCAAATAGGGGCGAACACTGAAGCTTTCTTT.

The chain links TRBV3-1 (or the pseudogene TRBV3-2) to TRBJ2-7; D is unclear. Looked up from germline, CDR1 is LGHDT and CDR2 is YNNKEL (reference sequence). Trimming cost V 2 bases and J 5 bases, with 7 bases left between them. The CDR3 is 12 residues long. CDR3 protein: CASSQYGNEQYV. In nucleotides, the CDR3 is TGTGCCAGCAGCCAATATGGTAACGAGCAGTACGTC.

This chain links TRBV7-9 with TRBJ2-5, with 12 bases lining up with TRBD2. The CDR3 sequence is 16 residues long. Per the germline V gene, CDR1 is SEHNR and CDR2 is FQNEAQ (reference sequence). Trimming took 3 bases from V and 7 from J; bases not matched to a gene: 9. The CDR3 DNA follows: TGTGCCAGCAGCTTCGCTAGCGGGGGGGCCCGAGGGACCCAGTACTTC. It yields the protein CASSFASGGARGTQYF.

This sequence joins TRBV10-3 and TRBJ2-5, with 12 bases aligning to TRBD1. This CDR3 comprises 18 residues. Unmatched junction bases numbered 16, after V lost 6 bases and J lost 5 bases. Germline V gene lookup returns CDR1 ENHRY and CDR2 SYGVKD. The CDR3 sequence is CAIRIGTGGTGGWETQYF. The CDR3 nucleotides are TGTGCCATCAGGATCGGGACAGGGGGCACAGGCGGTTGGGAGACCCAGTACTTC.

The chain combines TRBV7-2 with TRBJ2-6, with 10 bases matching TRBD1. Germline V gene sequence: CDR1 SGHTA, CDR2 FQGNSA. V gave up 2 bases and J gave up 13 bases; unmatched junction bases: 14. The CDR3 extends over 17 amino acids. CDR3 nucleotides: TGTGCCAGCAGCTTACATGGGTTGGGACAGGGGCCCTCAGTCCTGACTTTC. Translated, it gives CASSLHGLGQGPSVLTF.

This clone has just one count. The CDR3 region is CASSPAGVGQFF. CDR3 sequence (DNA): TGTGCCAGCAGTCCTGCGGGGGTCGGGCAGTTCTTC. J is TRBJ2-1 and V is TRBV7-7; the match to TRBD2 covers 7 bases. V shed 6 bases and J 12 bases; nucleotides not matched to a gene: 8. The germline CDR1 and CDR2 sequences are SSHAT and FNYEAQ (reference sequence). The CDR3 runs to 12 residues.

The chain carries TRBV29-1 and TRBJ2-1, with 7 positions matching TRBD2. The junction had 6 bases not matched to a gene; V was cut back by 7 bases and J by 3 bases. The CDR3 runs 13 residues. CDR1 and CDR2 (germline): SQVTM, ANQGSEA. This CDR3 is CSGQAGSYNEQFF. CDR3 coding DNA: TGCAGCGGCCAAGCGGGAAGCTACAATGAGCAGTTCTTC.

The CDR3 DNA reads as TGTGCCAGCAGTCGGACTAGGAACTCCTACAATGAGCAGTTCTTC. It yields the protein CASSRTRNSYNEQFF. V gene TRBV6-4 combines with J gene TRBJ2-1; TRBD2 agrees at 7 bases. CDR1 is MRHNA and CDR2 is SNTAGT in the germline V gene. This CDR3 is 15 amino acids long. After removal of 5 bases from V and 0 bases from J, the junction contained 4 bases not matched to a gene.

This chain joins TRBV5-1 and TRBJ2-5; D ambiguous. V shed 2 bases and J shed 2 bases, with 13 bases lying between them. CDR1 is SGHRS, CDR2 YFSETQ, per germline. The CDR3 totals 15 residues. The chain's CDR3 is CASSFIGVGQETQYF. The CDR3 DNA sequence: TGCGCCAGCAGCTTTATAGGAGTGGGTCAAGAGACCCAGTACTTC.

The V gene is TRBV19, the J gene TRBJ2-4; D possibly matches TRBD1 or TRBD2 (5 bases each). This CDR3 is built from 17 residues. Trimming took 5 bases from V and 0 from J, leaving 17 bases between them. Germline V lookup: CDR1 LNHDA, CDR2 SQIVND (reference sequence). The DNA of the CDR3 is TGTGCCAGTAGTCGAGCCCCGGGGCCCGTAGCCAAAAACATTCAGTACTTC. Its protein product is CASSRAPGPVAKNIQYF. The full variable domain, rest sourced from reference TRBV19 and TRBJ2-4, is DGGITQSPKYLFRKEGQNVTLSCEQNLNHDAMYWYRQDPGQGLRLIYYSQIVNDFQKGDIAEGYSVSREKKESFPLTVTSAQKNPTAFYLCASSRAPGPVAKNIQYFGAGTRLSVL.

This chain uses TRBV6-5 with TRBJ1-1; 9 positions match TRBD1. Losses at the gene ends were 9 bases for V and 4 bases for J; bases not matched to a gene: 9. This CDR3 is built from 14 residues. Germline V gives CDR1 MNHEY, CDR2 SVGAGI. The CDR3 protein is CASTGGVRSTEAFF. The CDR3 coding sequence is TGTGCCAGTACAGGGGGCGTTCGTTCCACTGAAGCTTTCTTT.

Only one count was recorded for this clone. The chain has TRBV24-1 and TRBJ2-1; no reliable D call. The V and J ends lost 7 bases and 8 bases respectively, with 14 bases between them. The CDR3 is 13 residues long. The germline gives CDR1 KGHDR, CDR2 SFDVKD. Here the CDR3 DNA reads TGTGCCACCAGGCCCACCCGTAGGGATGAGCAGTTCTTC. It specifies CATRPTRRDEQFF.

The chain uses TRBV7-9 and TRBJ2-2; 7 bases line up with TRBD1. CDR1 is SEHNR and CDR2 is FQNEAQ in the germline V gene (reference sequence). The CDR3 sequence is 16 residues long. V lost 5 bases and J lost 3; bases outside the gene matches: 9. The CDR3 protein is CASSPRQGQDTGELFF. DNA for the CDR3: TGTGCCAGCAGCCCCCGACAGGGTCAGGACACCGGGGAGCTGTTTTTT.

The chain employs TRBV9 and TRBJ2-5, with 11 nucleotides matching TRBD2. Germline loops: CDR1 SGDLS, CDR2 YYNGEE. Trimming at V came to 4 bases and at J to 4 bases, leaving 9 bases not matched to a gene. CDR3 length: 16 amino acids. CDR3 nucleotide sequence: TGTGCCAGCAGCCCCTGGGCTAGCGGGGGGCCAGAGACCCAGTACTTC. Its translation is CASSPWASGGPETQYF.

This chain uses TRBV9 with TRBJ1-4, with D maybe TRBD1 (6 bases). Deletions cut 0 bases from V and 3 bases from J, with 18 bases between. Germline V gene lookup returns CDR1 SGDLS and CDR2 YYNGEE. The CDR3 contains 18 residues. CDR3 sequence reads: CASSVGRGSGTSNEKLFF. CDR3 nucleotides: TGTGCCAGCAGCGTAGGAAGGGGGAGTGGCACATCTAATGAAAAACTGTTTTTT. Combining the CDR3 with reference TRBV9 and TRBJ1-4 gives the whole variable domain DSGVTQTPKHLITATGQRVTLRCSPRSGDLSVYWYQQSLDQGLQFLIQYYNGEERAKGNILERFSAQQFPDLHSELNLSSLELGDSALYFCASSVGRGSGTSNEKLFFGSGTQLSVL.

This clone has just one count. The V call is TRBV25-1, the J call TRBJ2-5, with D unclear. Germline values: CDR1 MGHDK, CDR2 SYGVNS. The CDR3 consists of 14 residues. V lost 0 bases and J lost 5, with 10 bases in between. The CDR3 coding sequence is TGTGCCAGCAGTGAATATTCATTCTCGGAGACCCAGTACTTC. This translates into CASSEYSFSETQYF.